This paragraph reports one T cell receptor beta chain. The target antigen is unknown. This specimen belongs to a study of shared clonotypes between healthy human individuals. Whole-study results and caveats: In contrast to clonotypes shared by all four donors, non-shared clonotypes had lower generation probabilities.

Sequencing was at deep level. In the sorted-subset replicate PCRs, about 190 ng DNA, around 32,000 T cell genomes, was used. The protocol was immunoSEQ multiplex PCR, while the TCRdb copy is restricted to in-frame clones and leaves out a portion. The table shows roughly 1 million clones, with around 78% occurring only once. The sequenced sample consisted of memory CD4+ T cells from PBMCs. Subset of the sample: CD45RA-negative fraction. The TCR sequence derives from a man aged 18 to 35 in good health. Some clones in this sample may be carry-over from other donors' samples.

The CDR3: CASSLAAGVTGELFF. CDR3 bases: TGCGCCAGCAGCTTGGCAGCGGGAGTGACCGGGGAGCTGTTTTTT. The chain combines TRBV5-1 with TRBJ2-2, with 8 bases fitting TRBD2. The CDR3 extends over 15 amino acids. Trimming cost V 0 bases and J 5 bases; bases outside gene matches: 3. Germline V gene sequence: CDR1 SGHRS, CDR2 YFSETQ.